This TCR beta chain was sequenced for a study of breast tumors, draining lymph nodes, adjacent tissues. Study-wide results and caveats: That most tumor T cells come from lymph nodes remained unproven.

V shed 4 bases and J 6 bases; nucleotides not matched to a gene: 5. This CDR3 comprises 14 residues. Germline V gene lookup returns CDR1 MNHNS and CDR2 SASEGT. Breast cancer patients provided tissue from their axillary draining lymph nodes. Via MiXCR, TCRdb re-called the multiplex PCR reads, giving one row per CDR3 protein. This sample has 150,000 to 200,000 distinct CDR3 sequences, with 31% found just once. The table lists this clonotype with many counts. Its antigen is not identified. Sequences were obtained from axillary lymph node tissue. This clonotype was sampled from a female donor with breast cancer. Some clones in this sample may be carry-over from other donors' samples. This chain connects TRBV6-1 to TRBJ1-4; 7 bases are shared with TRBD1. The CDR3: CASSARGAHEKLFF. The DNA for the CDR3 is TGTGCCAGCAGTGCCAGGGGGGCTCATGAAAAACTGTTTTTT.